Presented here are 5 T cell receptor beta chains from one specimen sequenced in a study of blood T cell repertoires in COVID-19. Only in-frame clones appear in the TCRdb table, and some are missing; sequencing was by immunoSEQ multiplex PCR. The sample shows 350,000 to 450,000 clones, approximately 90% of them seen only once. Sequencing was carried out using PBMCs or T cells enriched from blood (not recorded which). These receptors came from a woman between 40 and 55 years old who had been exposed to COVID-19.

J is TRBJ1-2 and V is TRBV3-1 (or the pseudogene TRBV3-2), with a weak D call TRBD1 (5 bases). The CDR3 has 14 amino acids. Germline V gene sequence: CDR1 LGHDT, CDR2 YNNKEL (reference sequence). Trimming took off 4 bases at V and 2 bases at J, with 11 bases between the two ends. The CDR3, as DNA: TGTGCCAGCAGCCGCCTGACAGTAAACTATGGCTACACCTTC. Translated, it gives CASSRLTVNYGYTF.

V gene TRBV27 combines with J gene TRBJ2-3; tentatively, D is TRBD1 (5 bases). Germline CDR1 MNHEY, CDR2 SMNVEV (reference sequence). V lost 4 bases, J lost 5 bases, and 13 bases lay in between. This CDR3 has 14 amino acids. For the CDR3, the DNA is TGTGCCAGCAGTTCACCGAGCAGGGTAGATACGCAGTATTTT. Protein sequence: CASSSPSRVDTQYF.

The CDR3 is CASSTPDRAIETQYF. The CDR3 bases are TGCGCCAGCAGTACTCCGGACAGGGCAATTGAGACCCAGTACTTC. This chain connects TRBV5-1 to TRBJ2-5; the match to TRBD1 covers 8 bases. The CDR3 runs 15 residues. CDR1 and CDR2 (germline): SGHRS, YFSETQ. V dropped 5 bases and J dropped 5; count of bases not matched to a gene: 11.

V and J are TRBV10-3 and TRBJ1-1; TRBD1 matches at 10 bases. Germline V lookup: CDR1 ENHRY, CDR2 SYGVKD. V was clipped by 5 bases and J by 11 bases; unmatched bases: 11. The CDR3 has 14 residues. The CDR3 DNA sequence: TGTGCCATCAGTAACAAGGGACAGGGGAGTGACGCTTTCTTT. Its translation: CAISNKGQGSDAFF.

V gene TRBV7-9 combines with J gene TRBJ1-6, with a possible D match to TRBD1 (5 bases). The V and J ends lost 5 bases and 7 bases respectively, with 12 bases between them. CDR1 and CDR2 from the germline V gene are SEHNR and FQNEAQ (reference sequence). The CDR3 sequence is 14 residues long. The CDR3 loop is CASSIDSKNSPLHF. CDR3 coding DNA: TGTGCCAGCAGCATCGACAGCAAGAATTCACCCCTCCACTTT.